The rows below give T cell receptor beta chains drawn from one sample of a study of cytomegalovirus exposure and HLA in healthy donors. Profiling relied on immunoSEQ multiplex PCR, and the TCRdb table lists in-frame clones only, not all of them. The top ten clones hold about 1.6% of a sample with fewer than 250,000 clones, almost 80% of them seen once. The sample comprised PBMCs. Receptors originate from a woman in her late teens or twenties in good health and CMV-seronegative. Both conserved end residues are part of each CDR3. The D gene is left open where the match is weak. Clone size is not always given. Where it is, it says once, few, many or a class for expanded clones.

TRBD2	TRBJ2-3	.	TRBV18	TGTGCCAGCTCGACTAGCCCTGCAGATACGCAGTATTTT	CASSTSPADTQYF
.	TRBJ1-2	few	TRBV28	TGTGCCAGCAGTTTATGGGGGGCCAACGACTATGGCTACACCTTC	CASSLWGANDYGYTF
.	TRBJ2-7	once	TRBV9	TGTGCCAGCAGCGTAGAAAGTAGTTACGAGCAGTACTTC	CASSVESSYEQYF
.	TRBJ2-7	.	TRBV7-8	TGTGCCAGCAGCCAAAACAGCTACGAGCAGTACTTC	CASSQNSYEQYF
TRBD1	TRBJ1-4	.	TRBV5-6	TGTGCCAGCAGCCTTCCGGGACAGCCAAATGAAAAACTGTTTTTT	CASSLPGQPNEKLFF
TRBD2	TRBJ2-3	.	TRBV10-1	TGCGCCAGCAGTGAGTCGATTGCGGGGGGTTTTGCAGATACGCAGTATTTT	CASSESIAGGFADTQYF
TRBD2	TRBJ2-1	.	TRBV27	TGTGCCAGCAGTCAACCGGGGGGGGCCTATGAGCAGTTCTTC	CASSQPGGAYEQFF
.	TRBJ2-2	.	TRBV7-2	TGTGCCAGCAATCGTGGAGGTGGCGACACCGGGGAGCTGTTTTTT	CASNRGGGDTGELFF
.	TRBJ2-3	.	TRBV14	TGTGCCAGCAGCCAAGCGGCAGATACGCAGTATTTT	CASSQAADTQYF
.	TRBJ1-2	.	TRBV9	TGTGCCAGCAGCGCCGAGAACCTGTATGGCTACACCTTC	CASSAENLYGYTF
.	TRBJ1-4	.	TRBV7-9	TGTGCCAGCAGCGGAGGTGCGGCACCAGCAACTAATGAAAAACTGTTTTTT	CASSGGAAPATNEKLFF
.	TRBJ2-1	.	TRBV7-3	TGTGCCAGCAACCCCGGACATCAGTATAATGAGCAGTTCTTC	CASNPGHQYNEQFF
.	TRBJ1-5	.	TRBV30	TGTGCCTGGAGTGCGCAGGTTAGCAATCAGCCCCAGCATTTT	CAWSAQVSNQPQHF
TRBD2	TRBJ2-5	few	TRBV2	TGTGCCAGCAGTGAGGGGACTAGCGGGGGACCTCAAGAGACCCAGTACTTC	CASSEGTSGGPQETQYF
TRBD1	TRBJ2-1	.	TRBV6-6	TGTGCCAGCAGAAGACAGGGACAGGGCAATGAGCAGTTCTTC	CASRRQGQGNEQFF
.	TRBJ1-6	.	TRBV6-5	TGTGCCAGCAGTCTTCAGCAGGATAATTCACCCCTCCACTTT	CASSLQQDNSPLHF
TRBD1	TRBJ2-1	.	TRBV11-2	TGTGCCAGCAGCCCCGGGCAGGGGGCGGGAAATGAGCAGTTCTTC	CASSPGQGAGNEQFF
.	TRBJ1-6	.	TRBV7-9	TGTGCCAGCAAGCGGGGGGATGGCTCACCCCTCCACTTT	CASKRGDGSPLHF
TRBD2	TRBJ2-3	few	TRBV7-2	TGTGCCAGCAGCTTAGCTAGCGGGGGTACAGATACGCAGTATTTT	CASSLASGGTDTQYF
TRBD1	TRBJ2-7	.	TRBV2	TGTGCCAGCAGCGACAGGGTACCCGAGCAGTACTTC	CASSDRVPEQYF
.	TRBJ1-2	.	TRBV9	TGTGCCAGCAGCGTTAGACAGGCATCTAACTATGGCTACACCTTC	CASSVRQASNYGYTF
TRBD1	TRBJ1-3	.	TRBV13	TGTGCCAGCAGCGCCCGGGACAGGGGGTACGGAAACACCATATATTTT	CASSARDRGYGNTIYF
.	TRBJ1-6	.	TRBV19	TGTGCCAGTAACCTCAGACAGATTAATTCACCCCTCCACTTT	CASNLRQINSPLHF
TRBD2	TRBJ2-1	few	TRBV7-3	TGTGCCAGCAGCCCCTTACTAGCGGGGGGCCCTAGCTCCTACAATGAGCAGTTCTTC	CASSPLLAGGPSSYNEQFF
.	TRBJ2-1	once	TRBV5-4	TGTGCCAGCAGCCGAGAGAGTTCCTACAATGAGCAGTTCTTC	CASSRESSYNEQFF
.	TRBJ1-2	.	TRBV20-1	TGCAGTGCTTATAACTATGGCTACACCTTC	CSAYNYGYTF
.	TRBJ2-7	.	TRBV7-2	TGTGCCAGCAGCTTGGAGCGGGACACCTACGAGCAGTACTTC	CASSLERDTYEQYF
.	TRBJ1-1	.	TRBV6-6	TGTGCCAGCAGTTACTCGGGGGGGGGTGAAGCTTTCTTT	CASSYSGGGEAFF
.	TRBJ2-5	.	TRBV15	TGTGCCACCAGCACCGGGGAAGAGACCCAGTACTTC	CATSTGEETQYF
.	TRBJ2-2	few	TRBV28	TGTGCCAGCAGTTTTCTGTCTCGCAGGGCCGGGGAGCTGTTTTTT	CASSFLSRRAGELFF
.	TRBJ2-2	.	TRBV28	TGTGCCAGCAGTTTAACCGGGGGGCTAATCACCGGGGAGCTGTTTTTT	CASSLTGGLITGELFF
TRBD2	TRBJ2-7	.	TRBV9	TGTGCCAGCAGCGTAGATGGGACTAGCCTCCACGAGCAGTACTTC	CASSVDGTSLHEQYF
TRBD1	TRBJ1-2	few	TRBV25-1	TGTGCCACTGCGGAGGGGGCCGGAGGCTACACCTTC	CATAEGAGGYTF
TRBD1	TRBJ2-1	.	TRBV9	TGTGCCAGCAGCGCACGACCGGGACAGAGCTACAATGAGCAGTTCTTC	CASSARPGQSYNEQFF
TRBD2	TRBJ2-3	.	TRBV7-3	TGTGCCAGCAGCTTAACAGCGGGAGAATCCGATACGCAGTATTTT	CASSLTAGESDTQYF
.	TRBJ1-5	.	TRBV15	TGTGCCACCAGCAGAGATAGGGGTTATAGCAATCAGCCCCAGCATTTT	CATSRDRGYSNQPQHF
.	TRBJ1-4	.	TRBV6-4	TGTGCCAGCAGGCCCAGGGGTATGACTAATGAAAAACTGTTTTTT	CASRPRGMTNEKLFF
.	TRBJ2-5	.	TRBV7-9	TGTGCCAGCAGCCCCCCCGGGGTAGCGACCGATCTCAAAGAGACCCAGTACTTC	CASSPPGVATDLKETQYF
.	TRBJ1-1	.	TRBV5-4	TGTGCCAGCAGCTTGGTGGGCATGAACACTGAAGCTTTCTTT	CASSLVGMNTEAFF
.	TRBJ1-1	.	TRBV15	TGTGCCACCAGCTCTCGACGGGAGAACACTGAAGCTTTCTTT	CATSSRRENTEAFF
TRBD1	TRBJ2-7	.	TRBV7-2	TGTGCCAGCAGCTCCAGGACAGGGCAAGAGCAGTACTTC	CASSSRTGQEQYF
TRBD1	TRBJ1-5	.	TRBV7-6	TGTGCCAGCAGCTTAGAAACAGGGGGAAGCAATCAGCCCCAGCATTTT	CASSLETGGSNQPQHF
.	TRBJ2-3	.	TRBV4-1	TGCGCCAGCAGCCACGGAGCGGGCCCTAGCACAGATACGCAGTATTTT	CASSHGAGPSTDTQYF
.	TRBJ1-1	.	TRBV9	TGTGCCAGCATTAAGCCCGGGGGTGAAGCTTTCTTT	CASIKPGGEAFF
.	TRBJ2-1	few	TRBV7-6	TGTGCCAGCAGCCTCGGGGAGAATGAGCAGTTCTTC	CASSLGENEQFF
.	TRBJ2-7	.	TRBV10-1	TGCGCCAGCAGTTATAGCGGAGGTGAGCCCTACGAGCAGTACTTC	CASSYSGGEPYEQYF
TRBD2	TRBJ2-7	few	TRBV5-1	TGCGCCAGCAGCCTCACTCTAGCGGGAGGCGGGGAGCAGTACTTC	CASSLTLAGGGEQYF
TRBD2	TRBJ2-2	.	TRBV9	TGTGCCAGCAGCGTCCCCAGACTAGCGGTGAACACCGGGGAGCTGTTTTTT	CASSVPRLAVNTGELFF
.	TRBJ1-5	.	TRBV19	TGTGCCAGTAGTATAAAGGACAGCGTAAATCAGCCCCAGCATTTT	CASSIKDSVNQPQHF
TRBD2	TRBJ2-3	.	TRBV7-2	TGTGCCAGCAGCTTAGGTCCAGCGGGGGACACAGATACGCAGTATTTT	CASSLGPAGDTDTQYF
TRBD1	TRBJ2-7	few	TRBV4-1	TGCGCCAGCAGCCAAGATGACAGGGGGACCTACGAGCAGTACTTC	CASSQDDRGTYEQYF
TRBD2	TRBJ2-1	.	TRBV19	TGTGCCAGTAGTGGGACTAGCGGGTACAATGAGCAGTTCTTC	CASSGTSGYNEQFF
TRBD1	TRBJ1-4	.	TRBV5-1	TGCGCCAGCAGCTTACGACAGGGGGACAATAATGAAAAACTGTTTTTT	CASSLRQGDNNEKLFF
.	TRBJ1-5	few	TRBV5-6	TGTGCCAGCAGCTCCGGTACAGGGAGCAATCAGCCCCAGCATTTT	CASSSGTGSNQPQHF
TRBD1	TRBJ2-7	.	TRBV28	TGTGCCAGCAGACACCGGACAGGGGGCTCCGAGCAGTACTTC	CASRHRTGGSEQYF
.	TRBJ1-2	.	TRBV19	TGTGCCAGTAGTATGATTGGACAGAACTATGGCTACACCTTC	CASSMIGQNYGYTF
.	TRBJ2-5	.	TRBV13	TGTGCCAGCAGCCCCTCCCTCCAAGAGACCCAGTACTTC	CASSPSLQETQYF
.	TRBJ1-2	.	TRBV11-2	TGTGCCAGCAGCTTAGTCGTGGGCTACACCTTC	CASSLVVGYTF
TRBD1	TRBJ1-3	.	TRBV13	TGTGCCAGCAGCCGCGAGATGACAGGGGTAAACACCATATATTTT	CASSREMTGVNTIYF
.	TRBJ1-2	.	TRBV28	TGTGCCAGCAGGGGGGACACTGTAAACTATGGCTACACCTTC	CASRGDTVNYGYTF